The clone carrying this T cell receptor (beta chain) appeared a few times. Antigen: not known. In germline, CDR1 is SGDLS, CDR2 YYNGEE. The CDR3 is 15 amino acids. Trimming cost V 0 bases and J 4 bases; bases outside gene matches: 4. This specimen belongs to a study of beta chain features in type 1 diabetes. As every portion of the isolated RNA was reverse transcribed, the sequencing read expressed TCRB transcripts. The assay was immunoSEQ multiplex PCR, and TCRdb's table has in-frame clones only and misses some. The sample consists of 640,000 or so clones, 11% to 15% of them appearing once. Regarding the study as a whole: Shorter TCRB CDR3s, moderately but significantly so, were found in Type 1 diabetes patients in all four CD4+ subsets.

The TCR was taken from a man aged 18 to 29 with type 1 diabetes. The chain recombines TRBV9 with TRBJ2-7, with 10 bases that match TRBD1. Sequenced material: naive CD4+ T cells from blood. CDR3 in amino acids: CASSVDGTGVYEQYF. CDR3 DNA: TGTGCCAGCAGCGTAGACGGGACAGGGGTATACGAGCAGTACTTC.